This T cell receptor (beta chain) is drawn from a study of cytomegalovirus exposure and HLA in healthy donors. The study's findings and limits: In a later analysis, TCR beta V- and J-gene trimming was associated with a missense DCLRE1C variant.

Trimming at V came to 8 bases and at J to 2 bases, leaving 17 bases not matched to a gene. This CDR3 is 18 amino acids long. CDR1 and CDR2 (germline): MDHEN, SYDVKM. In the PCR, 60 Vbeta and 13 Jbeta primers were used. Sequenced by immunoSEQ multiplex PCR; TCRdb stores in-frame clones only, minus some. This table has around 180,000 clones, about 80% appearing once. Turning to this clone: The antigen remains unidentified.

This sequence joins TRBV28 and TRBJ2-3; 9 nucleotides align to TRBD2. The clonotype originates from a man aged 30 to 45 in good health and CMV-seropositive. The sequencing input was PBMCs. Written as DNA, the CDR3 is TGTGCCAGCCCCCCGGGGACTAGGGGCGGGAGGGACACAGATACGCAGTATTTT. Residues: CASPPGTRGGRDTDTQYF.